These 30 T cell receptor beta chains came from one sample sequenced in a study of neurological immune-mediated disorders. TCRdb analysed the 5' RACE reads with MiXCR anew, one entry per CDR3 protein. The sample lists tens of thousands of distinct CDR3 sequences, roughly 10% seen once, with roughly 22% in the top ten. The sample taken for sequencing was PBMCs. The receptors shown here come from a woman in her fifties or sixties with HTLV-1-associated myelopathy (HAM/TSP).

In this sample, this clonotype turned up a few times. The chain carries TRBV30 and TRBJ2-5; 7 bases map to TRBD1. The germline CDR1 and CDR2 sequences are GTSNPN and SVGIG (reference sequence). V lost 3 bases to trimming and J lost 5 bases; unmatched junction nucleotides: 15. The CDR3 is made up of 16 amino acids. Written as DNA, the CDR3 is TGTGCCTGGAGCCCCATAAGGACAGGCACGCGTGAGACCCAGTACTTC. This codes for CAWSPIRTGTRETQYF.

This clonotype was recorded many times. CDR3 sequence (DNA): TGCAGTGCTAGAAGGGACAGGGGTACTACGGATAATTCACCCCTCCACTTT. The encoded protein is CSARRDRGTTDNSPLHF. The V call is TRBV20-1, the J call TRBJ1-6, with 10 bases that match TRBD1. The CDR3 extends over 17 amino acids. Per germline, CDR1 DFQATT and CDR2 SNEGSKA (reference sequence). V was pared by 2 bases and J by 5 bases, with 9 bases of the junction left unmatched.

V is TRBV9 and J is TRBJ2-3; D unresolved. The germline V and J ends were trimmed by 0 bases and 6 bases, with 8 bases remaining between them. Germline assignment: CDR1 SGDLS and CDR2 YYNGEE. The CDR3 totals 13 residues. CDR3 protein: CASSVDHPDTQYF. CDR3 nucleotide sequence: TGTGCCAGCAGCGTAGATCATCCGGATACGCAGTATTTT.

This clonotype is deemed medium-sized. The chain recombines TRBV5-5 with TRBJ1-2; tentatively, D is TRBD1 (6 bases). Germline values: CDR1 SGHKS, CDR2 YYEKEE (reference sequence). The length of the CDR3 is 15 residues. V was trimmed by 1 base and J by 6 bases, leaving 16 bases between them. CDR3 DNA sequence: TGTGCCAGCAGCTTGTTGTTTGAACAGGGTAATGGCTACACCTTC. Residues: CASSLLFEQGNGYTF.

There are many counts of this clonotype. J is TRBJ2-7 and V is TRBV3-1; possibly TRBD2 for D (6 bases). The CDR3 totals 15 residues. CDR1 and CDR2 from the germline V gene are LGHDT and YNNKEL (reference sequence). The V and J ends lost 0 bases and 6 bases respectively, with 15 bases between them. The CDR3 DNA sequence: TGTGCCAGCAGCCAAGACATCACCCCCGGGGGCGAGCAGTACTTC. It is translated as CASSQDITPGGEQYF.

The chain employs TRBV20-1 and TRBJ2-7; D is undetermined. CDR3 size: 12 residues. The V end lost 4 bases, the J end lost 2 bases, and 9 bases lay between the germline ends. Germline lookup yields CDR1 DFQATT and CDR2 SNEGSKA (reference sequence). CDR3 protein: CSAKTGTYEQYF. CDR3 DNA: TGCAGTGCTAAGACCGGTACCTACGAGCAGTACTTC.

This clonotype was observed many times. CDR3 region: CASSLSSSYEQYF. In DNA form, the CDR3 reads TGTGCCAGCAGCTTAAGTAGCTCCTACGAGCAGTACTTC. The chain joins TRBV7-9 to TRBJ2-7; no reliable D call. With 2 bases removed from V and 0 bases from J, the gap between germline ends came to 5 bases. The V gene's germline CDR1 is SEHNR and CDR2 FQNEAQ (reference sequence). The CDR3 consists of 13 residues.

This clonotype was picked up many times. V and J are TRBV20-1 and TRBJ1-2; D remains unclear. The CDR3 has 8 amino acids. Germline values: CDR1 DFQATT, CDR2 SNEGSKA (reference sequence). V was clipped by 3 bases and J by 14 bases, with 7 bases between them. The CDR3 loop is CSARSDTF. The CDR3 nucleotides are TGCAGTGCTAGGTCCGATACCTTC.

This clonotype was recorded at least ten times. V usage is TRBV10-3 and J usage is TRBJ1-1, with a weak D call TRBD1 (6 bases). The V end was cut by 5 bases, the J end by 4 bases, with 14 bases between. Per germline, CDR1 ENHRY and CDR2 SYGVKD. The CDR3 sequence is 14 residues long. Here the CDR3 DNA reads TGTGCCATCAGTCAAACAGGGTTGGGCACTGAAGCTTTCTTT. Its protein product is CAISQTGLGTEAFF.

This clonotype was seen many times. The J gene is TRBJ1-3, the V gene TRBV18; the D gene is possibly TRBD1 (5 bases). Germline CDR1 reads KGHSH; CDR2 reads LQKENI. Trimming took off 3 bases at V and 8 bases at J, with 8 bases between the two ends. This CDR3 is 12 amino acids long. The CDR3 protein is CASSPPGDTIYF. The DNA for the CDR3 is TGTGCCAGCTCACCTCCGGGGGACACCATATATTTT.

At least ten counts were recorded for this clonotype. The chain couples TRBV18 to TRBJ1-2, with TRBD1 as a possible D gene (5 bases). CDR1 is KGHSH and CDR2 is LQKENI in the germline V gene. V was pared by 5 bases and J by 4 bases, with 11 bases between. The CDR3 consists of 13 residues. The CDR3 DNA reads as TGTGCCAGCTCAACCGGGACGGCCTATGGCTACACCTTC. This translates into CASSTGTAYGYTF.

This clonotype was found many times. This chain links TRBV2 with TRBJ1-5; weak D call: TRBD1 (5 bases). The ends were cut back, 2 bases at V and 10 bases at J, with 18 bases in the middle. Germline CDR1 reads SNHLY; CDR2 reads FYNNEI. The CDR3 covers 15 residues. This chain's CDR3 is CASSENPGSIFPQHF. In nucleotides, the CDR3 is TGTGCCAGCAGTGAAAATCCAGGGTCGATTTTCCCCCAGCATTTT.

At least ten counts were recorded for this clonotype. The V and J genes are TRBV20-1 and TRBJ2-2; perhaps TRBD1 as D (5 bases). The V end was cut by 0 bases, the J end by 6 bases, with 23 bases between. This CDR3 has 18 residues. CDR1 and CDR2 from the germline V gene are DFQATT and SNEGSKA (reference sequence). The CDR3 loop reads CSARDSPLGRFSSGELFF. CDR3 DNA: TGCAGTGCTAGAGATTCCCCGTTGGGGCGCTTCTCATCCGGGGAGCTGTTTTTT.

The table lists this clonotype with many counts. This chain links TRBV6-5 with TRBJ1-1, with no clear D. CDR1 and CDR2 (germline): MNHEY, SVGAGI. CDR3 size: 16 residues. Trimming pared 0 bases from V and 4 bases from J, leaving 15 bases between. As DNA, the CDR3 is TGTGCCAGCAGTTACTCGTATGTAGGGCTGGGCACTGAAGCTTTCTTT. Translated, it gives CASSYSYVGLGTEAFF.

The sample holds many counts of this clonotype. V usage is TRBV4-2 and J usage is TRBJ1-6; 9 nucleotides align to TRBD1. V trimming: 0 bases; J trimming: 6 bases; junction bases outside the gene matches: 6. The CDR3 loop spans 17 amino acids. The V gene's germline CDR1 is LGHNA and CDR2 YNFKEQ. The CDR3 loop reads CASSQDSATGGNSPLHF. CDR3 nucleotide sequence: TGTGCCAGCAGCCAAGATTCTGCGACAGGGGGTAATTCACCCCTCCACTTT.

This clonotype was counted at least ten times. The J gene is TRBJ1-4, the V gene TRBV4-1; unclear D gene. V was cut by 4 bases and J by 5 bases, with 11 bases left in between. The germline V gene encodes CDR1 MGHRA and CDR2 YSYEKL. CDR3 length: 14 amino acids. The CDR3 loop is CASSPDGENEKLFF. The DNA of the CDR3 is TGCGCCAGCAGCCCGGACGGGGAAAATGAAAAACTGTTTTTT.

Ten or more counts support this clonotype. This sequence joins TRBV14 and TRBJ1-1; D is perhaps TRBD1 (6 bases). Trimming took off 4 bases at V and 5 bases at J, with 17 bases between the two ends. CDR3 length: 15 amino acids. CDR1 and CDR2 (germline): SGHDN, FVKESK. DNA of the CDR3: TGTGCCAGCAGCCCCCGCGTGGGGGCTTGGACTGAAGCTTTCTTT. The encoded protein is CASSPRVGAWTEAFF.

At least ten counts were recorded for this clonotype. V is TRBV10-2 and J is TRBJ2-2, with D possibly being TRBD2 (6 bases). This CDR3 contains 15 residues. Germline lookup yields CDR1 WSHSY and CDR2 SAAADI. V was shortened by 7 bases and J by 0 bases, with 12 bases between the two germline ends. The CDR3 DNA reads as TGCGCCAGCAATACGGGACTCACGAACACCGGGGAGCTGTTTTTT. Protein product: CASNTGLTNTGELFF.

This clonotype was seen at least ten times. The chain uses TRBV5-1 and TRBJ2-7; TRBD1 matches 9 bases. CDR1 and CDR2 from the germline V gene are SGHRS and YFSETQ. Germline trimming cut 3 bases from V and 4 bases from J; bases unmatched to any gene: 5. The CDR3 runs to 14 residues. The CDR3 reads CASSSGQGGYEQYF. CDR3 sequence (DNA): TGCGCCAGCAGCTCGGGACAGGGTGGGTACGAGCAGTACTTC.

By share of the sample, this clonotype is medium-sized. V is TRBV20-1 and J is TRBJ2-7, with 9 bases identical to TRBD1. Trimming removed 5 bases from V and 5 bases from J; junction bases left unmatched: 4. The length of the CDR3 is 12 residues. Per the germline V gene, CDR1 is DFQATT and CDR2 is SNEGSKA (reference sequence). CDR3 residues: CSAGTGSNEQYF. In nucleotides, the CDR3 is TGCAGTGCTGGGACAGGGAGTAACGAGCAGTACTTC.

This clonotype was detected ten times or more. The chain is built from TRBV12-3 or TRBV12-4 and TRBJ1-4; no clear D gene. V gave up 4 bases and J gave up 7 bases, with 10 bases separating them. The CDR3 runs to 13 residues. CDR3 sequence reads: CASSSGPSEKLFF. CDR3 DNA sequence: TGTGCCAGCAGTTCCGGCCCTAGTGAAAAACTGTTTTTT.

Ten or more counts support this clonotype. The rearrangement uses TRBV2 and TRBJ1-4; TRBD1 might be the D (5 bases). Trimming pared 1 base from V and 3 bases from J, leaving 9 bases between. Germline CDR1 SNHLY, CDR2 FYNNEI. This CDR3 region has 15 residues. This chain's CDR3 is CASSEDRGANEKLFF. The CDR3 bases are TGTGCCAGCAGTGAAGATCGGGGGGCTAATGAAAAACTGTTTTTT.

This clonotype was observed at least ten times. This sequence joins TRBV3-1 and TRBJ1-1; TRBD1 is a possible D gene (5 bases). V lost 4 bases to trimming and J lost 1 base, with 13 bases between them. The germline V gene encodes CDR1 LGHDT and CDR2 YNNKEL (reference sequence). The CDR3 runs to 15 residues. CDR3 bases: TGTGCCAGCAGCCCCCGCGACGGGGCGAACACTGAAGCTTTCTTT. This sequence encodes CASSPRDGANTEAFF. Full variable domain (remainder filled in from reference TRBV3-1 and TRBJ1-1): DTAVSQTPKYLVTQMGNDKSIKCEQNLGHDTMYWYKQDSKKFLKIMFSYNNKELIINETVPNRFSPKSPDKAHLNLHINSLELGDSAVYFCASSPRDGANTEAFFGQGTRLTVV.

The V and J genes are TRBV5-5 and TRBJ2-7; 7 nucleotides align to TRBD2. Trimming removed 2 bases from V and 1 base from J; junction bases left unmatched: 0. Per the germline V gene, CDR1 is SGHKS and CDR2 is YYEKEE (reference sequence). The CDR3 loop spans 13 amino acids. Written as DNA, the CDR3 is TGTGCCAGCAGCTTTAGCGGGTCCTACGAGCAGTACTTC. This encodes CASSFSGSYEQYF. Full variable domain (rest looked up from reference TRBV5-5 and TRBJ2-7): DAGVTQSPTHLIKTRGQQVTLRCSPISGHKSVSWYQQVLGQGPQFIFQYYEKEERGRGNFPDRFSARQFPNYSSELNVNALLLGDSALYLCASSFSGSYEQYFGPGTRLTVT.

Ten or more counts support this clonotype. The rearrangement joins TRBV20-1 to TRBJ1-5; D gene unclear. The ends were cut back, 0 bases at V and 5 bases at J, with 14 bases in the middle. The germline gives CDR1 DFQATT, CDR2 SNEGSKA (reference sequence). This CDR3 region has 15 residues. CDR3 residues: CSARDSGNWDQPQHF. The CDR3 bases are TGCAGTGCTAGAGATTCGGGGAATTGGGATCAGCCCCAGCATTTT.

This clonotype was observed a few times. The rearrangement joins TRBV7-6 to TRBJ2-3; possible D gene TRBD2, 5 bases. The germline V gene has CDR1 SGHVS and CDR2 FNYEAQ. V dropped 7 bases and J dropped 2 bases, with 19 bases sitting between them. The CDR3 spans 16 residues. The CDR3 protein is CASTTDSQKDTDTQYF. DNA for the CDR3: TGTGCCAGCACCACGGACTCTCAAAAGGACACAGATACGCAGTATTTT. Full variable domain (remainder filled in from reference TRBV7-6 and TRBJ2-3): GAGVSQSPRYKVTKRGQDVALRCDPISGHVSLYWYRQALGQGPEFLTYFNYEAQQDKSGLPNDRFSAERPEGSISTLTIQRTEQRDSAMYRCASTTDSQKDTDTQYFGPGTRLTVL.

In this sample, this clonotype turned up many times. The V gene is TRBV12-3 or TRBV12-4, the J gene TRBJ2-5; no definite D call. This CDR3 region has 13 residues. The germline V and J ends were trimmed by 3 bases and 5 bases, with 10 bases remaining between them. The chain's CDR3 is CASSLSQLETQYF. For the CDR3, the DNA is TGTGCCAGCAGTTTGAGTCAGCTTGAGACCCAGTACTTC.

This clonotype was recorded at least ten times. The CDR3 region is CASSFGETQYF. The CDR3 DNA reads TGCGCCAGCAGCTTTGGGGAGACCCAGTACTTC. The chain recombines TRBV5-1 with TRBJ2-5; D not certain. The V gene's germline CDR1 is SGHRS and CDR2 YFSETQ. V lost 2 bases and J lost 5, with 4 bases in between. This CDR3 region has 11 residues.

The sample holds many counts of this clonotype. The chain employs TRBV5-1 and TRBJ2-3, with TRBD2 identical over 7 bases. The germline V gene has CDR1 SGHRS and CDR2 YFSETQ. Losses at the gene ends were 2 bases for V and 2 bases for J; bases not matched to a gene: 2. The CDR3 extends over 14 amino acids. CDR3 sequence reads: CASSLGLVTDTQYF. CDR3 in DNA: TGCGCCAGCAGCTTAGGACTAGTCACAGATACGCAGTATTTT.

This clonotype was seen repeatedly, ten times or more. This sequence joins TRBV20-1 and TRBJ1-2; TRBD1 might be the D (5 bases). V was shortened by 6 bases and J by 2 bases, with 10 bases between the two germline ends. There are 12 residues in the CDR3. CDR1 and CDR2 from the germline V gene are DFQATT and SNEGSKA (reference sequence). CDR3 residues: CSAGTENYGYTF. Written as DNA, the CDR3 is TGCAGTGCAGGGACCGAAAACTATGGCTACACCTTC.